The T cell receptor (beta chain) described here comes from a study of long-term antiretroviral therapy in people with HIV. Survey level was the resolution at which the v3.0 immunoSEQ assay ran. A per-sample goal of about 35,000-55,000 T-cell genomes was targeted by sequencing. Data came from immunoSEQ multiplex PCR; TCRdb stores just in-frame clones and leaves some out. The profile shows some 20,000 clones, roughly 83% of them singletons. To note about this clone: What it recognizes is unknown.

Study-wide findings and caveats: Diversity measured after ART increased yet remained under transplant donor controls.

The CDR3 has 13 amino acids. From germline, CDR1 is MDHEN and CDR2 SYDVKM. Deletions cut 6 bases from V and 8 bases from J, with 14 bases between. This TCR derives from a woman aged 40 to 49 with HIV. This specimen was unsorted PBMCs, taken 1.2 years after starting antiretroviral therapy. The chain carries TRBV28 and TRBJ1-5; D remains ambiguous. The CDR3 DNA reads TGTGCCAGCAGCCCCTTACGCGTGGAGCCCCAGCATTTT. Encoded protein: CASSPLRVEPQHF. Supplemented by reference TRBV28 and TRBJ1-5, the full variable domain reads DVKVTQSSRYLVKRTGEKVFLECVQDMDHENMFWYRQDPGLGLRLIYFSYDVKMKEKGDIPEGYSVSREKKERFSLILESASTNQTSMYLCASSPLRVEPQHFGDGTRLSIL.